This section outlines one T cell receptor beta chain sequence together with its context. Its matching antigen is unknown. The patients who served as multiple sclerosis controls were treatment-naive and had stable or active relapsing-remitting disease that fulfilled the revised McDonald criteria. Purification of the CD8+ and CD4+ T cells relied on negative isolation, and TEMRA cells underwent FACS enrichment. CDR1 is DFQATT, CDR2 SNEGSKA, per germline (reference sequence). V trimming: 5 bases; J trimming: 0 bases; junction bases outside the gene matches: 3. This CDR3 region has 14 residues. The sample originates from a study of CD8 T cells in Susac syndrome. Random hexamers were used to reverse transcribe the RNA input (about 0.5 to 1 ug). A single record per CDR3 protein comes from TCRdb applying MiXCR to the immunoSEQ multiplex PCR reads. The sample consists of about 300,000 distinct CDR3 sequences, approximately 90% of them appearing once.

Study-level findings and limits: An acknowledgment was made by the study that its TCR sequencing and HLA analysis involved relatively few individuals.

The sequence derives from a human donor with multiple sclerosis. Sequences were obtained from CD4+ T cells from PBMCs. The rearrangement joins TRBV20-1 to TRBJ2-3, with 9 bases lining up with TRBD2. The CDR3 loop is CSAEAGGSTDTQYF. Here the CDR3 DNA reads TGCAGTGCTGAAGCGGGGGGAAGCACAGATACGCAGTATTTT.